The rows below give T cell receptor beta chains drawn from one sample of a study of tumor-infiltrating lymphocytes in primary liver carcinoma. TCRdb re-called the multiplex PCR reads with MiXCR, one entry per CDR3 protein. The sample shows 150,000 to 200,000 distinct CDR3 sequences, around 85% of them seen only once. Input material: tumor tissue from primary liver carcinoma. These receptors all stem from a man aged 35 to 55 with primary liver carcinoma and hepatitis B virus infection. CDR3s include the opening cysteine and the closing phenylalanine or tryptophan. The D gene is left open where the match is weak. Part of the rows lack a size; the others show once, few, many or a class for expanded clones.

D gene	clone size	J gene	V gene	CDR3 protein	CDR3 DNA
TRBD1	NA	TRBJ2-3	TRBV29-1	CSALQGATDTLYF	TGCAGCGCACTACAGGGGGCAACAGATACGCTTTATTTT
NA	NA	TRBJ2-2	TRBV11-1	CDCSLWDTGELFF	TGTGACTGCAGCCTTTGGGACACCGGGGAGCTGTTTTTT
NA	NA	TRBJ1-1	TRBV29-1	CSIDPGWDIVAEAFF	TGCAGCATTGATCCAGGGTGGGATATCGTCGCTGAAGCTTTCTTT
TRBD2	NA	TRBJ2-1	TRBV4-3	CASSQGAGVKQFF	TGCGCCAGCAGCCAAGGGGCGGGGGTCAAGCAGTTCTTC
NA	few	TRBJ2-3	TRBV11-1	CVSSSGGSSVGARTDTQYF	TGTGTCAGCAGCTCTGGGGGAAGCTCTGTTGGAGCCCGCACGGATACGCAGTACTTT
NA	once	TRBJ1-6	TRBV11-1	CASSRTLVASLHF	TGTGCTAGCAGCCGGACACTGGTTGCATCCCTCCACTTT
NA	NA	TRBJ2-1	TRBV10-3	CTITSVPSYNEQFF	TGTACCATCACCTCGGTCCCCTCCTACAATGAGCAGTTCTTC
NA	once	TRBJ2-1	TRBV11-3	CACSLNANEQFF	TGTGCCTGCAGCTTAAATGCAAATGAGCAGTTTTTC
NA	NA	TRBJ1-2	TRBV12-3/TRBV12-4	CASILEGLGYTF	TGTGCCAGCATTTTAGAGGGTCTCGGCTACACCTTC
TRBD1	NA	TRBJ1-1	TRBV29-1	CSGTGGWGMITDVFF	TGCAGCGGTACAGGGGGCTGGGGGATGATCACTGATGTTTTCTTT
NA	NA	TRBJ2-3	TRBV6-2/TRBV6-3	CASSSVLGNTRYF	TGTGCCAGCAGTTCGGTACTAGGGAATACGCGCTATTTT
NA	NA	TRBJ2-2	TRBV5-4	CASGLPQGPTWELFF	TGTGCCAGCGGCTTGCCACAGGGACCCACCTGGGAGTTGTTTTTT
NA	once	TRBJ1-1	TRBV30	CARSVKGSKEAFF	TGTGCCAGGAGTGTAAAGGGAAGTAAAGAAGCTTTCTTT
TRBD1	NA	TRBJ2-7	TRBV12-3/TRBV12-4	CDSKPGQGISYEQYF	TGTGACAGCAAACCGGGACAGGGGATCTCCTACGAACAGTACTTC
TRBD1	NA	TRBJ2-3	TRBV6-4	CANSDSPGGTDTQFF	TGTGCCAACAGTGACTCCCCAGGGGGCACAGACACGCAGTTTTTT
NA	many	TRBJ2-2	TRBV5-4	CASSFDERTGELFF	TGTGCCAGCAGCTTTGATGAGCGCACCGGGGAGCTGTTTTTT
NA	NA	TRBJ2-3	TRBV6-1	CASSLPLGADTPYF	TGTGCCAGCAGTTTACCCCTCGGGGCAGATACGCCCTATTTT
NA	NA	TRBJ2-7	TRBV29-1	CIAMRSGTGTPYVQYF	TGCATCGCCATGAGATCTGGGACCGGCACTCCCTACGTGCAGTACTTC
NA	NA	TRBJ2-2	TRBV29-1	CSVLAPGPTGDLSF	TGCAGCGTCCTCGCTCCGGGACCCACCGGGGACCTGTCTTTT
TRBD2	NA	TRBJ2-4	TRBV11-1	CASSFLAISGTKNIQYF	TGTGCTAGCAGCTTTCTCGCGATTAGCGGGACCAAAAACATTCAGTACTTC
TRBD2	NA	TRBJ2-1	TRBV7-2	CASSLVGGRSYNEQFF	TGTGCCAGCAGCTTAGTAGGCGGGAGATCCTACAATGAGCAGTTCTTC
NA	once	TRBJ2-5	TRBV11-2	CANSFSEGQETQYF	TGTGCCAACAGCTTCAGCGAGGGACAAGAGACCCAGTATTTC
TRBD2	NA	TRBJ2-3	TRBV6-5	CASSSLLLSGGTVKQYF	TGTGCCAGCAGTTCACTCCTCCTAAGCGGGGGGACAGTTAAGCAGTATTTT
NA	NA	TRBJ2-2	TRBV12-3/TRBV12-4	CASSPGSRITEELFF	TGTGCCAGCAGCCCCGGGAGCAGGATCACCGAGGAGCTGTTTTTT
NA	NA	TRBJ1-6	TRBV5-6	CARSSRTPMNSPLHF	TGTGCCAGGAGCTCAAGGACTCCAATGAATTCACCCCTCCACTTT
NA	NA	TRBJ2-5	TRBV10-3	CAISDYGEIQYF	TGTGCCATCAGTGATTACGGGGAGATCCAGTATTTC
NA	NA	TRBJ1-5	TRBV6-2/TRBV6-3	CVSSSPGVNQPKHF	TGTGTCAGCAGTTCTCCAGGGGTTAATCAGCCCAAGCATTTT
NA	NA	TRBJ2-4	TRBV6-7	CASNSVDSLPASSQKHQYF	TGTGCCAGCAACTCCGTAGACAGCCTCCCTGCCTCTAGCCAAAAACATCAGTACTTC
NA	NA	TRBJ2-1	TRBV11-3	CSSSLGVSNNEQFF	TGTTCTAGCAGCTTAGGCGTCTCGAACAATGAGCAATTCTTC
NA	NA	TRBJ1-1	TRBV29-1	CSIARQRSNTEAFF	TGCAGCATTGCAAGACAACGGTCTAACACTGAAGCTTTCTTT
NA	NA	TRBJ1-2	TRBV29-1	CSVKFGQSIHGYTF	TGTAGCGTCAAGTTTGGACAATCGATCCATGGCTACACCTTC
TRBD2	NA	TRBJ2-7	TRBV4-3	CASTQDRASGYEQYF	TGCGCCAGCACCCAAGATAGGGCTAGCGGCTACGAGCAATACTTC
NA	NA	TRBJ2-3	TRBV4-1	CASSEDQDSREYF	TGTGCTAGCAGCGAAGATCAGGACTCGAGGGAGTATTTT
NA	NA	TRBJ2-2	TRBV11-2	CTSIVTATSTVGTGGLFF	TGTACCAGCATCGTCACCGCTACATCGACGGTGGGGACTGGGGGGCTGTTTTTT
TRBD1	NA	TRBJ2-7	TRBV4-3	CVSSQDTGTVDAEYF	TGCGTCAGCAGCCAAGATACGGGGACAGTAGACGCGGAGTACTTC
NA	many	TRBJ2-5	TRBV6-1	CASFYYGPQETQYF	TGTGCCAGCTTCTATTATGGGCCCCAAGAGACCCAGTACTTC
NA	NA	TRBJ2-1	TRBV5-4	CTSSLITEESYNEQSF	TGTACCAGCAGCTTGATTACGGAGGAGTCTTACAATGAGCAGTCCTTC
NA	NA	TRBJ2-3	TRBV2	CASSEGTLVHADTQYF	TGTGCCAGCAGTGAAGGTACACTAGTCCACGCAGATACGCAGTATTTT
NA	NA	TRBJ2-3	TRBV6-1	CASKSKTGTQYF	TGTGCCAGCAAATCGAAGACAGGCACGCAGTATTTT
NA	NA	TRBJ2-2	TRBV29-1	CSVAPSTGELFF	TGCAGTGTTGCGCCGAGCACCGGGGAGCTGTTTTTT
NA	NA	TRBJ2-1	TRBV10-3	CVVQQGGIYNEQFF	TGTGTCGTTCAACAGGGAGGCATTTACAATGAGCAGTTCTTC
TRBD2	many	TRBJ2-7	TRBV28	CASSSRTSGIGEQYF	TGTGCCAGCAGTTCCCGGACTAGCGGTATCGGAGAGCAGTACTTC
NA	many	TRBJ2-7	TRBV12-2	CASRPSATYEQYF	TGTGCAAGTCGCCCTAGCGCTACCTACGAGCAGTACTTC
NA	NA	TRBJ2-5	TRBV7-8	CANSVGIRETQYF	TGTGCCAACAGCGTCGGGATCCGGGAGACCCAGTACTTC
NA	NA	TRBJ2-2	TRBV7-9	CTNSAGRGMAGELFF	TGTACCAACAGCGCCGGGAGAGGGATGGCAGGGGAGCTGTTTTTT
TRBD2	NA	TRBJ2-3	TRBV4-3	CASSQVTGTGGTDTQYF	TGCGCCAGCAGCCAGGTTACCGGCACGGGAGGAACAGATACGCAGTATTTT
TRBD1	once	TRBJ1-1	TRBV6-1	CASPRTGGTETFF	TGTGCCAGCCCAAGGACAGGGGGCACTGAAACTTTCTTT
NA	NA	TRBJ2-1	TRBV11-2	CASTPDGDYNEHFF	TGCGCCAGCACCCCCGATGGCGACTACAATGAGCACTTCTTC
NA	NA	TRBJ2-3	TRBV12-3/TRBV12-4	CASIPSGNRASTDTQYF	TGTGCCAGCATTCCTAGTGGGAACCGTGCTAGCACAGATACGCAGTATTTT
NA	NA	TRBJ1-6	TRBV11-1	CASSRSLILPLHF	TGTGCCAGCAGCCGGTCACTGATTTTACCCCTCCACTTT
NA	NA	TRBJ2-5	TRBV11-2	CASSPISIRGTGWETQYF	TGTGCCAGCAGCCCTATCTCAATCCGGGGTACTGGGTGGGAGACCCAGTACTTC
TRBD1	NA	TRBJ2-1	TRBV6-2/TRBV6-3	CASSPPGQGTYNEQSF	TGTGCCAGCAGCCCCCCGGGACAGGGCACCTACAATGAGCAGTCCTTC
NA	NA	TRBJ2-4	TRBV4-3	CARTQDGSLANNIQYF	TGCGCCAGGACCCAAGATGGTAGCCTAGCCAATAACATTCAGTACTTC
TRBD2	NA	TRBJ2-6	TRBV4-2	CARGQARSGRAGANVLTF	TGTGCCAGAGGCCAAGCCAGAAGCGGGAGGGCTGGGGCCAACGTCCTGACTTTC
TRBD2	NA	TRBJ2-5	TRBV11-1	CASTLTRLAGETQYF	TGTGCCAGCACGCTTACGAGACTAGCGGGAGAGACCCAGTACTTC
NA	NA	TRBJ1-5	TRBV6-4	CVISEVWGQPQHF	TGTGTCATCAGTGAGGTATGGGGCCAGCCCCAACATTTT
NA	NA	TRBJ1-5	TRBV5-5	CVNSLPSGQSRTDTQHF	TGTGTCAACAGCCTCCCGTCGGGACAAAGCCGCACAGATACGCAGCATTTT
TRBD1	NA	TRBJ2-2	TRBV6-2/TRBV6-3	CASSFRDPTGELYF	TGTGCCAGCAGTTTCCGGGACCCCACAGGGGAGCTGTATTTT
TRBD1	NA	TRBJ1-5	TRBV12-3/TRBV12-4	CASSCGGRGGANQPQHF	TGTGCCAGCAGTTGTGGGGGCCGAGGGGGCGCCAATCAGCCCCAGCATTTT